The entry below gives a single T cell receptor (beta chain) sequence along with its context. The antigen is not known. This sample stems from a study of shared clonotypes between healthy human individuals. Across the whole study: Three plates were used per donor for CD4 naive, three for CD4 memory, two for CD8 naive and one for CD8 memory.

It was about 210 ng DNA, 33,000 or so T cell genomes, that sorted-subset replicate PCRs used. Only in-frame clones appear in the TCRdb table, and some are missing; sequencing was by immunoSEQ multiplex PCR. The sample lists a few million clones, about 93% occurring once. Naive-designated CD8 cells lacked CD45RO, were positively enriched for CCR7, and omitted terminally differentiated effector memory CD45RA+ cells. Study-level findings and limits: Naive subsets generally exceeded memory subsets in estimated richness. Rarefaction gave evidence that sorted-subset sequencing remained incomplete despite large depth.

The TCR was taken from a man aged 18 to 29 in good health. Some clones in this sample may be carry-over from other donors' samples. Input material: naive CD8+ T cells from PBMCs.

The CDR3 nucleotides read TGCGCCAGCAGCCAAGATCGTCGAGGGTACTACGAGCAGTACTTC. Translating it yields CASSQDRRGYYEQYF. The chain combines TRBV4-3 with TRBJ2-7; possible D gene TRBD2, 5 bases. Germline V CDR1 and CDR2: LGHNA, YSLEER. V was cut by 0 bases and J by 3 bases, with 12 bases left in between. CDR3 length equals 15 residues.